The 27 T cell receptor beta chains below all came from one sample that was sequenced in a study of blood T cell repertoires in COVID-19. Here immunoSEQ multiplex PCR was the method, and the copy in TCRdb shows in-frame clones only, minus some. The data show 90,000 or so clones, about 84% seen once. The sample comprised peripheral blood. The receptors here all came from an elderly man with active or convalescent COVID-19.

The chain combines TRBV6-2 or TRBV6-3 with TRBJ2-7; possible D gene TRBD2, 5 bases. CDR1 is MNHEY and CDR2 is SVGEGT in the germline V gene. Trimming took off 2 bases at V and 3 bases at J, with 8 bases between the two ends. The length of the CDR3 is 13 residues. The DNA for the CDR3 is TGTGCCAGCAGTTACGGACTGAACTACGAGCAGTACTTC. It translates to CASSYGLNYEQYF.

This clone was observed a handful of times. The chain carries TRBV2 and TRBJ2-1; TRBD1 is a possible D gene (5 bases). This CDR3 has 15 amino acids. The germline gives CDR1 SNHLY, CDR2 FYNNEI. With 4 bases removed from V and 0 bases from J, the gap between germline ends came to 10 bases. The CDR3 DNA reads TGTGCCAGCAGTGGACAGTTGAGCTCCTACAATGAGCAGTTCTTC. Its translation is CASSGQLSSYNEQFF.

This clone was recorded only once. The V gene is TRBV14, the J gene TRBJ1-3; no definite D call. CDR3 length: 16 amino acids. Germline-derived CDR1 and CDR2 are SGHDN and FVKESK. Trimming left V 5 bases short and J 0 bases short, with 14 bases between. The CDR3 sequence is CASSTRGASSGNTIYF. CDR3 nucleotide sequence: TGTGCCAGCAGCACCCGGGGAGCTAGCTCTGGAAACACCATATATTTT.

The rearrangement joins TRBV5-1 to TRBJ1-6, with D unresolved. In germline, CDR1 is SGHRS, CDR2 YFSETQ. V was cut by 4 bases and J by 4 bases, with 15 bases left in between. CDR3 length: 16 amino acids. CDR3 sequence: CASSGTESQYNSPLHF. The CDR3 region has the DNA TGCGCCAGCAGCGGAACAGAGTCCCAGTATAATTCACCCCTCCACTTT.

This clone was observed a single time. This chain joins TRBV5-5 and TRBJ2-2, with 7 bases aligning to TRBD2. Germline V gives CDR1 SGHKS, CDR2 YYEKEE (reference sequence). The CDR3 loop spans 16 amino acids. The junction had 5 bases not matched to a gene; V was cut back by 0 bases and J by 3 bases. The CDR3 region has the DNA TGTGCCAGCAGCTTGGCTGGGGGGGTTTACACCGGGGAGCTGTTTTTT. Amino acid sequence: CASSLAGGVYTGELFF. Full variable domain (remainder filled in from reference TRBV5-5 and TRBJ2-2): DAGVTQSPTHLIKTRGQQVTLRCSPISGHKSVSWYQQVLGQGPQFIFQYYEKEERGRGNFPDRFSARQFPNYSSELNVNALLLGDSALYLCASSLAGGVYTGELFFGEGSRLTVL.

The genes are TRBV15 and TRBJ2-7, with TRBD1 as a possible D gene (6 bases). This CDR3 has 13 amino acids. The V end lost 0 bases, the J end lost 5 bases, and 8 bases lay between the germline ends. Germline CDR1 is LNHNV and CDR2 is YYDKDF (reference sequence). The CDR3 region has the DNA TGTGCCACCAGCAGAGAAACAGGGAACGAGCAGTACTTC. The encoded protein is CATSRETGNEQYF.

The chain joins TRBV6-6 to TRBJ2-3; 8 positions agree with TRBD2. The CDR3 length is 16 residues. V was clipped by 0 bases and J by 2 bases; unmatched bases: 4. Per germline, CDR1 MNHNY and CDR2 SVGAGI (reference sequence). As DNA, the CDR3 is TGTGCCAGCAGTTACTCTACAGCGGGGGCCACAGATACGCAGTATTTT. Translation: CASSYSTAGATDTQYF.

J is TRBJ1-1 and V is TRBV4-3, with D possibly being TRBD1 (6 bases). The CDR3 covers 15 residues. V was shortened by 3 bases and J by 11 bases, with 22 bases between the two germline ends. In germline, CDR1 is LGHNA, CDR2 YSLEER. This chain's CDR3 is CASSQDGEGTQVAFF. CDR3 nucleotide sequence: TGCGCCAGCAGCCAGGATGGGGAAGGGACACAAGTCGCTTTCTTT.

The chain couples TRBV5-1 to TRBJ2-7; TRBD2 aligns across 8 bases. Trimming removed 0 bases from V and 6 bases from J; junction bases left unmatched: 5. CDR1 and CDR2 (germline): SGHRS, YFSETQ. This CDR3 has 14 amino acids. This CDR3 reads CASSLGAGASEQYF. The CDR3 nucleotides read TGCGCCAGCAGCTTGGGAGCGGGGGCATCCGAGCAGTACTTC. Full variable domain (missing parts from reference TRBV5-1 and TRBJ2-7): KAGVTQTPRYLIKTRGQQVTLSCSPISGHRSVSWYQQTPGQGLQFLFEYFSETQRNKGNFPGRFSGRQFSNSRSEMNVSTLELGDSALYLCASSLGAGASEQYFGPGTRLTVT.

This clone has a single count. This chain connects TRBV27 to TRBJ2-5; D gene uncertain. Germline CDR1 reads MNHEY; CDR2 reads SMNVEV (reference sequence). This CDR3 contains 11 residues. V was cut by 6 bases and J by 2 bases, with 4 bases left in between. The CDR3 DNA is TGTGCCAGCAGGACTCAAGAGACCCAGTACTTC. This sequence encodes CASRTQETQYF.

The gene calls are TRBV6-5 and TRBJ1-2; TRBD1 aligns across 10 bases. After removal of 6 bases from V and 7 bases from J, the junction contained 11 bases not matched to a gene. CDR3 size: 15 residues. Germline CDR1 is MNHEY and CDR2 is SVGAGI. CDR3 amino acids: CASSAEQTGGTGYTF. CDR3 in DNA: TGTGCCAGCAGCGCAGAACAGACAGGGGGCACTGGCTACACCTTC.

V usage is TRBV6-6 and J usage is TRBJ1-4; no definite D call. V lost 6 bases, J lost 4 bases, and 9 bases lay in between. Germline values: CDR1 MNHNY, CDR2 SVGAGI (reference sequence). The CDR3 length is 13 residues. CDR3 loop: CASSRSVNEKLFF. The CDR3 coding sequence is TGTGCCAGCAGCCGGTCTGTTAATGAAAAACTGTTTTTT.

CDR3 nucleotides: TGCGCCAGCAGAGATGGACAGGGGCACACTGAAGCTTTCTTT. Amino acid sequence: CASRDGQGHTEAFF. This sequence joins TRBV5-1 and TRBJ1-1; TRBD1 matches at 9 bases. The CDR3 is 14 amino acids. The ends lost 5 bases at V and 3 bases at J; junction bases unmatched: 5. In germline, CDR1 is SGHRS, CDR2 YFSETQ.

V gene TRBV18 combines with J gene TRBJ2-7; 10 nucleotides agree with TRBD1. CDR3 size: 15 residues. Germline V gene lookup returns CDR1 KGHSH and CDR2 LQKENI. V was clipped by 2 bases and J by 4 bases; unmatched bases: 5. The CDR3 protein is CASSPGTGVIYEQYF. The CDR3 DNA sequence: TGTGCCAGCTCACCAGGGACAGGGGTGATATACGAGCAGTACTTC.

The chain has TRBV5-6 and TRBJ2-7; 15 bases align to TRBD2. The CDR3 consists of 17 residues. V dropped 4 bases and J dropped 4; count of bases not matched to a gene: 9. Per germline, CDR1 SGHDT and CDR2 YYEEEE. The CDR3 region is CASSHGLAGGPWYEQYF. The CDR3 nucleotides read TGTGCCAGCAGCCACGGACTAGCGGGGGGGCCTTGGTACGAGCAGTACTTC.

Ten or more counts support this clone. The chain is built from TRBV11-2 and TRBJ1-2; D unresolved. Germline V gene lookup returns CDR1 SGHAT and CDR2 FQNNGV. The V gene lost 4 bases and the J gene lost 4 bases, with 16 bases spanning the gap. This CDR3 comprises 15 residues. The CDR3 reads CASSSPGSLGYGYTF. The CDR3 coding sequence is TGTGCCAGCAGCTCCCCTGGTAGCCTCGGCTATGGCTACACCTTC.

The chain couples TRBV5-1 to TRBJ1-2, with 9 bases that match TRBD1. Germline CDR1 is SGHRS and CDR2 is YFSETQ. With V trimmed by 4 bases and J by 0 bases, 4 bases remained unmatched. The CDR3 has 15 amino acids. Here the CDR3 reads CASSERQGANYGYTF. CDR3 DNA sequence: TGCGCCAGCAGCGAGAGACAGGGGGCTAACTATGGCTACACCTTC.

This clone was observed a single time. The rearrangement joins TRBV7-2 to TRBJ1-2; D perhaps matches TRBD1 (5 bases). This CDR3 spans 13 amino acids. Trimming pared 4 bases from V and 3 bases from J, leaving 9 bases between. Germline V gene lookup returns CDR1 SGHTA and CDR2 FQGNSA. The CDR3 sequence: CASSSATDYGYTF. CDR3 bases: TGTGCCAGCAGCTCTGCGACAGACTATGGCTACACCTTC. The whole variable domain, remainder taken from reference TRBV7-2 and TRBJ1-2, is GAGVSQSPSNKVTEKGKDVELRCDPISGHTALYWYRQSLGQGLEFLIYFQGNSAPDKSGLPSDRFSAERTGGSVSTLTIQRTQQEDSAVYLCASSSATDYGYTFGSGTRLTVV.

V and J are TRBV6-5 and TRBJ1-1, with D possibly matching TRBD1 (5 bases). This CDR3 contains 14 residues. In germline, CDR1 is MNHEY, CDR2 SVGAGI. Trimming pared 7 bases from V and 4 bases from J, leaving 16 bases between. The CDR3 coding sequence is TGTGCCAGCACCCGGGGGGGAGTAACCACTGAAGCTTTCTTT. It translates to CASTRGGVTTEAFF.

This rearrangement joins TRBV6-5 to TRBJ2-7; D possibly corresponds to TRBD2 (7 bases). CDR1 and CDR2 from the germline V gene are MNHEY and SVGAGI. This CDR3 spans 14 amino acids. The ends were cut back, 8 bases at V and 2 bases at J, with 16 bases in the middle. The CDR3 region is CASSGGGGAYEQYF. The CDR3 DNA follows: TGTGCCAGCTCCGGCGGCGGGGGCGCCTACGAGCAGTACTTC.

The V gene is TRBV2, the J gene TRBJ1-6; no definite D call. The V end was cut by 7 bases, the J end by 0 bases, with 13 bases between. Germline assignment: CDR1 SNHLY and CDR2 FYNNEI. The CDR3 covers 16 residues. This CDR3 is CASNRGGPSYNSPLHF. As DNA, the CDR3 is TGTGCCAGCAACCGAGGAGGGCCCTCCTATAATTCACCCCTCCACTTT.

This clone was detected only once. V and J are TRBV28 and TRBJ2-1; TRBD2 is a possible D gene (6 bases). The germline V and J ends were trimmed by 6 bases and 1 base, with 13 bases remaining between them. The CDR3 length is 15 residues. The germline V gene encodes CDR1 MDHEN and CDR2 SYDVKM. The CDR3 DNA sequence: TGTGCCAGCAGCCTCGGAGGGGTGTCCTACAATGAGCAGTTCTTC. It is translated as CASSLGGVSYNEQFF.

The chain has TRBV3-1 (or the pseudogene TRBV3-2) and TRBJ2-1, with D possibly matching TRBD2 (5 bases). The CDR3 has 13 residues. V shed 6 bases and J shed 8 bases, with 14 bases lying between them. Germline-derived CDR1 and CDR2 are LGHDT and YNNKEL (reference sequence). The CDR3 region is CASSRAEGDEQFF. DNA of the CDR3: TGTGCCAGCAGTCGAGCAGAGGGAGATGAGCAGTTCTTC.

The chain joins TRBV27 to TRBJ1-2; TRBD1 aligns across 10 bases. V lost 5 bases, J lost 5 bases, and 2 bases stayed unmatched. CDR3 length: 13 amino acids. CDR1 is MNHEY and CDR2 is SMNVEV in the germline V gene (reference sequence). In DNA, the CDR3 is TGTGCCAGCAGTAAGGGACAGGGGTATGGCTACACCTTC. It is translated as CASSKGQGYGYTF.

The chain carries TRBV19 and TRBJ2-7, with TRBD1 identical over 7 bases. Germline V gives CDR1 LNHDA, CDR2 SQIVND (reference sequence). Trimming removed 4 bases from V and 1 base from J; junction bases left unmatched: 1. This CDR3 contains 13 residues. CDR3 nucleotides: TGTGCCAGTAGTAGGGACAGTTCCTACGAGCAGTACTTC. Its translation: CASSRDSSYEQYF.

The V and J genes are TRBV2 and TRBJ1-2; a weak D match, TRBD1 (5 bases). CDR3 length: 16 residues. With 5 bases removed from V and 7 bases from J, the gap between germline ends came to 23 bases. Germline V gene data show CDR1 as SNHLY and CDR2 as FYNNEI. CDR3 loop: CASSSLRGRTTFGYTF. DNA of the CDR3: TGTGCCAGCAGTAGCCTTAGAGGTAGGACAACTTTTGGCTACACCTTC.

J is TRBJ1-4 and V is TRBV2; D might be TRBD1 (6 bases). CDR1 is SNHLY and CDR2 is FYNNEI in the germline V gene. Between the trimmed V and J ends, which lost 3 bases and 7 bases, there was a span of 15 bases. This CDR3 contains 15 residues. The CDR3 sequence is CASSEGAGRSEKLFF. The CDR3, as DNA: TGTGCCAGCAGTGAGGGGGCAGGGCGAAGTGAAAAACTGTTTTTT.